This is a list of T cell receptor beta chains from one sample in a study of cytomegalovirus exposure and HLA in healthy donors. The method was immunoSEQ multiplex PCR; TCRdb's version includes in-frame clones alone and lacks a portion of them. The sample has about 82,000 clones; roughly 95% are singletons. The sequencing sample was made of PBMCs. The receptors here all came from a woman aged 18-29 years in good health and CMV-seronegative. CDR3s include the opening cysteine and the closing phenylalanine or tryptophan. The order of the fields is D gene, V gene, J gene, clone size, CDR3 protein, CDR3 DNA. A D gene is named only where the DNA matches it firmly. The size field is filled for only some rows; it gives once, few, many or a size class.

-	TRBV5-1	TRBJ2-7	once	CASSFGGPRDAAYEQYF	TGCGCCAGCAGCTTCGGGGGGCCACGGGACGCAGCCTACGAGCAGTACTTC
TRBD1	TRBV18	TRBJ1-2	-	CASSPMTGALYGYTF	TGTGCCAGCTCACCGATGACAGGGGCCCTCTATGGCTACACCTTC
TRBD1	TRBV5-1	TRBJ1-2	-	CASSSSGTGHGYTF	TGCGCCAGCAGCTCGTCCGGGACAGGGCATGGCTACACCTTC
TRBD1	TRBV5-1	TRBJ2-2	once	CASRQGNTGELFF	TGCGCCAGCCGACAGGGGAACACCGGGGAGCTGTTTTTT
-	TRBV11-3	TRBJ2-7	-	CASSLGAGTPPYF	TGTGCCAGCAGCTTAGGGGCCGGGACTCCCCCGTACTTC
TRBD2	TRBV2	TRBJ2-3	-	CASKRTSGNTDTQYF	TGTGCCAGCAAAAGGACTAGCGGCAACACAGATACGCAGTATTTT
-	TRBV7-2	TRBJ2-5	once	CASSLGRINFQETQYF	TGTGCCAGCAGCTTGGGGCGGATAAATTTCCAAGAGACCCAGTACTTC
TRBD1	TRBV2	TRBJ1-5	-	CASSAARQGTTAQHF	TGTGCCAGCAGTGCCGCTCGACAGGGTACCACAGCCCAGCATTTT
TRBD1	TRBV7-2	TRBJ1-1	-	CASSRGQGNTEAFF	TGTGCCAGCAGCCGCGGACAGGGTAACACTGAAGCTTTCTTT
-	TRBV7-2	TRBJ2-4	-	CASSRARGAKNIQYF	TGTGCCAGCAGCCGGGCACGAGGGGCCAAAAACATTCAGTACTTC
-	TRBV19	TRBJ1-1	-	CASSIEGRGPEAFF	TGTGCCAGTAGTATAGAGGGGAGGGGTCCTGAAGCTTTCTTT
-	TRBV5-6	TRBJ2-1	-	CASSVPSSYNEQFF	TGTGCCAGCAGCGTCCCCAGCTCCTACAATGAGCAGTTCTTC
-	TRBV6-1	TRBJ1-3	-	CASSEMAGVSGNTIYF	TGTGCCAGCAGTGAAATGGCAGGGGTGAGCGGAAACACCATATATTTT
TRBD1	TRBV7-2	TRBJ1-3	-	CASSLLGTGISGNTIYF	TGTGCCAGCAGCTTACTAGGGACAGGGATCTCTGGAAACACCATATATTTT
-	TRBV4-3	TRBJ1-2	-	CASSQESVPGGRAYGYTF	TGCGCCAGCAGCCAAGAATCAGTCCCGGGGGGCAGGGCCTATGGCTACACCTTC
-	TRBV4-3	TRBJ2-1	-	CASSQEPGNIEQFF	TGCGCCAGCAGCCAAGAACCAGGGAATATTGAGCAGTTCTTC
-	TRBV19	TRBJ1-3	-	CASKGGRTASGNTIYF	TGTGCCAGTAAGGGGGGGCGGACCGCCTCTGGAAACACCATATATTTT
TRBD2	TRBV4-3	TRBJ2-3	-	CASSQASSAGALAPTDTQYF	TGCGCCAGCAGCCAAGCGTCTTCAGCGGGGGCTCTAGCGCCCACAGATACGCAGTATTTT
-	TRBV7-6	TRBJ1-5	-	CASSLGRGSNQPQHF	TGTGCCAGCAGCTTAGGAAGGGGAAGCAATCAGCCCCAGCATTTT
TRBD1	TRBV11-2	TRBJ2-5	-	CASSLDTLDRGLQETQYF	TGTGCCAGCAGCTTAGATACACTGGACAGGGGTCTTCAAGAGACCCAGTACTTC
TRBD1	TRBV5-1	TRBJ1-1	-	CASRSGQGTNTEAFF	TGCGCCAGCAGGTCCGGACAGGGAACGAACACTGAAGCTTTCTTT
TRBD2	TRBV6-4	TRBJ2-4	few	CASSRTSGEENIQYF	TGTGCCAGCAGTCGGACTAGCGGGGAAGAAAACATTCAGTACTTC